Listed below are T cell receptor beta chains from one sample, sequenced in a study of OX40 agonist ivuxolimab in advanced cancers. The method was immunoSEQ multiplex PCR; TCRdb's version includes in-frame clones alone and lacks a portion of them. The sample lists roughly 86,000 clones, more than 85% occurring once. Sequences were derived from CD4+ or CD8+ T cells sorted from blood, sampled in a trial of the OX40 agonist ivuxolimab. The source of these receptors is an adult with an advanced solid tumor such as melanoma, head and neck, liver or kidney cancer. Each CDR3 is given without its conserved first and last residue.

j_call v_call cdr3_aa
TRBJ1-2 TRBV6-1 ASLLTGNYGYT
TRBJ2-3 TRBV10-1 ASSDTMMGSSQY
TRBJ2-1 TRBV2 ASSETPSSYNEQF
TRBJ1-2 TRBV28 ASSQTLSYGYT
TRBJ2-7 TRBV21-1 ASSPVPFLGQGDEQY
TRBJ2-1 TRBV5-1 ASSYFYNEQF
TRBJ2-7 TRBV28 ASRHGTSGSYEQY
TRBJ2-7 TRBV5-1 ASSLMSSSYEQY
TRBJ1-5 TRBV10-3 ANKEWVTGDNQPQH
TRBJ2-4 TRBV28 ASSFFSLAKNIQY
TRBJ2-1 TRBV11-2 ASSPGLAGVREQF
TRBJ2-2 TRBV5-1 ASSLGQGVTGELF
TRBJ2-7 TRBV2 ASSEAGVGLYEQY
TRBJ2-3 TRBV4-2 ASSQVGVVSDTQY
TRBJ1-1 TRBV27 ASSPTSPAGGANTEAF
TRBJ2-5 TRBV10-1 ASSPSGETQY
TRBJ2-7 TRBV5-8 ASSLSGNSYEQY
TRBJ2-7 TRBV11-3 ASSRRGTVFSYEQY
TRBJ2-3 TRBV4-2 ASSQDAYSTDTQY
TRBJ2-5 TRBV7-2 ASSLGQGTQETQY
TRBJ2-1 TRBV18 ASSPPSGHGYNEQF
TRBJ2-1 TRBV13 ASSRYSGRASYNEQF